This T cell receptor (beta chain) was identified during a study of glioma-infiltrating T cells after dendritic cell vaccination. Germline CDR1 is SGHTA and CDR2 is FQGNSA. V was shortened by 5 bases and J by 2 bases, with 12 bases between the two germline ends. This CDR3 has 14 residues. TCRB CDR3 was amplified from 2 ug genomic DNA or less. The data were produced by immunoSEQ multiplex PCR, yet TCRdb's version contains in-frame clones alone and is incomplete. Of tens of thousands of clones listed, approximately 87% were seen once; the top ten hold over 2.5%. The gene calls are TRBV7-2 and TRBJ2-5; a possible D gene is TRBD1 (5 bases). Source: blood, taken before dendritic cell vaccination. The source of this sequence is a human donor with glioblastoma. The CDR3 DNA follows: TGTGCCAGCAGCCTCCAGGGCTTGCAAGAGACCCAGTACTTC. Translating gives CASSLQGLQETQYF.